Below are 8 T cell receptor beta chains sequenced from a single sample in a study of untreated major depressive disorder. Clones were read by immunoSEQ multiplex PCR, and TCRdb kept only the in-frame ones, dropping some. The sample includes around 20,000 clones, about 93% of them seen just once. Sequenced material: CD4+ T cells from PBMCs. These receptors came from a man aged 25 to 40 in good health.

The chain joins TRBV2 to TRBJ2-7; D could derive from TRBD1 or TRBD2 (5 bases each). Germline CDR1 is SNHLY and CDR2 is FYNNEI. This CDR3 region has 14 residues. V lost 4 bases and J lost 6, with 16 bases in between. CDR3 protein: CASSGGRVGGEQYF. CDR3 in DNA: TGTGCCAGCAGTGGGGGACGAGTAGGAGGCGAGCAGTACTTC.

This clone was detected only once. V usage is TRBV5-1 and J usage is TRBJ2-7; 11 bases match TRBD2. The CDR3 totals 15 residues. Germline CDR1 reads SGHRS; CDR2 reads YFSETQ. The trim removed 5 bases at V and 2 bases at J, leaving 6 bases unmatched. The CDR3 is CASSYTSGGTYEQYF. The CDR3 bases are TGCGCCAGCAGTTACACTAGCGGGGGCACCTACGAGCAGTACTTC.

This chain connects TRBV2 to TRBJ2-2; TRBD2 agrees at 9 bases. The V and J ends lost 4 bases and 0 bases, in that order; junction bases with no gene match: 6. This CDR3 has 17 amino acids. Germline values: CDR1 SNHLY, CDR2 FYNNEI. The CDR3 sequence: CASSGTSALPNTGELFF. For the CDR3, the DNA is TGTGCCAGCAGTGGGACTAGCGCCTTACCGAACACCGGGGAGCTGTTTTTT.

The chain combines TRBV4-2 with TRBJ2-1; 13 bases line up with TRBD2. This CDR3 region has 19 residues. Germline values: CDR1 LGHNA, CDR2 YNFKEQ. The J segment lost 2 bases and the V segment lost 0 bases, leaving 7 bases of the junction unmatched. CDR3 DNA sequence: TGTGCCAGCAGCCAAGAAGGACTAGCGGGAGATCTGGCCTACAATGAGCAGTTCTTC. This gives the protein CASSQEGLAGDLAYNEQFF.

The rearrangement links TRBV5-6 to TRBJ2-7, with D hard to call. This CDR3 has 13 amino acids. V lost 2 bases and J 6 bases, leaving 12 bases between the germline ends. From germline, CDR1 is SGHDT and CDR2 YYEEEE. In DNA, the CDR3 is TGTGCCAGCAGCTTTGGCCTGACGCCCGAGCAGTACTTC. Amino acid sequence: CASSFGLTPEQYF.

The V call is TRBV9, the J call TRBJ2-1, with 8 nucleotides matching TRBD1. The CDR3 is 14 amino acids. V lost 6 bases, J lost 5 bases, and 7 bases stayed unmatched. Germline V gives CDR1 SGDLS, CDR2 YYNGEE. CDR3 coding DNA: TGTGCCAGCACCACGACAGGGGCGAACAATGAGCAGTTCTTC. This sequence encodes CASTTTGANNEQFF.

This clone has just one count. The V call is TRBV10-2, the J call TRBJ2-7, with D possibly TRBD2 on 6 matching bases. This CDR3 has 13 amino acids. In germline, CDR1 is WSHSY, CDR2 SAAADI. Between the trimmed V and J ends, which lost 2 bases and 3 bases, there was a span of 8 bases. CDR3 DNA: TGCGCCAGCAGTGAGACGCGGGGCTACGAGCAGTACTTC. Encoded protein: CASSETRGYEQYF.

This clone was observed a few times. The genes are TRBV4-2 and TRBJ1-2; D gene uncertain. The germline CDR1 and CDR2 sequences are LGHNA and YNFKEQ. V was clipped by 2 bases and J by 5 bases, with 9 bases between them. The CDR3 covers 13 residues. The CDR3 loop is CASSQPPQYGYTF. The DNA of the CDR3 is TGTGCCAGCAGCCAACCACCGCAGTATGGCTACACCTTC.